These 8 T cell receptor beta chains share one sample of origin, sequenced in a study of STAT5B mutations in CD4+ large granular lymphocyte leukemia. Using immunoSEQ multiplex PCR, the repertoire was profiled, and TCRdb retains in-frame clones only, with some absent. The sample carries around 50,000 clones, about 80% recorded once. The sequenced sample consisted of CD4+ T cells from blood buffy coats. The origin of the receptors is a human donor in good health.

The CDR3 DNA reads TGTGCCAGCAGTTACTCCGGGGGCCCCTACGAGCAGTACTTC. It codes for CASSYSGGPYEQYF. This sequence joins TRBV6-6 and TRBJ2-7, with D perhaps given as TRBD1 or TRBD2 (6 bases each). Trimming left V 0 bases short and J 2 bases short, with 8 bases between. Looked up from germline, CDR1 is MNHNY and CDR2 is SVGAGI (reference sequence). This CDR3 has 14 residues.

DNA of the CDR3: TGTGCCAGCAGCGTGAGGGGCGGGATGTACAATGAGCAGTTCTTC. Its protein product is CASSVRGGMYNEQFF. The chain combines TRBV9 with TRBJ2-1; TRBD2 might be the D (6 bases). In germline, CDR1 is SGDLS, CDR2 YYNGEE. CDR3 length: 15 residues. V lost 2 bases, J lost 4 bases, and 13 bases lay in between.

The chain joins TRBV19 to TRBJ1-3, with D unclear. The CDR3 is 14 residues long. The germline V gene has CDR1 LNHDA and CDR2 SQIVND (reference sequence). V was cut by 5 bases and J by 1 base, with 9 bases left in between. DNA for the CDR3: TGTGCCAGTAGTCCCCTCCGTTCTGGAAACACCATATATTTT. This gives the protein CASSPLRSGNTIYF.

The chain employs TRBV6-7 and TRBJ2-3; no definite D call. TRBV6-7 is an ORF, with its function uncertain. The CDR3 is made up of 16 amino acids. The germline V and J ends were trimmed by 2 bases and 1 base, with 13 bases remaining between them. CDR3 in DNA: TGTGCCAGCAGTTACAAGGGAATGTGGGGCACAGATACGCAGTATTTT. It specifies CASSYKGMWGTDTQYF.

This clone was recorded a few times. The chain uses TRBV9 and TRBJ2-2; TRBD1 matches 9 bases. V dropped 4 bases and J dropped 1; count of bases not matched to a gene: 5. CDR3 length equals 16 residues. Germline lookup yields CDR1 SGDLS and CDR2 YYNGEE. This CDR3 reads CASSIQGAMNTGELFF. The CDR3 DNA reads as TGTGCCAGCAGCATACAGGGGGCTATGAACACCGGGGAGCTGTTTTTT.

V usage is TRBV9 and J usage is TRBJ2-2; a possible D gene is TRBD2 (5 bases). V was trimmed by 4 bases and J by 7 bases, leaving 14 bases between them. Germline values: CDR1 SGDLS, CDR2 YYNGEE. There are 14 residues in the CDR3. The DNA for the CDR3 is TGTGCCAGCAGCCCCATCTTCGGAGGCGGGGAGCTGTTTTTT. Its translation is CASSPIFGGGELFF.

This clone was counted between two and nine times. V and J are TRBV7-9 and TRBJ2-7, with D unresolved. The germline V gene encodes CDR1 SEHNR and CDR2 FQNEAQ (reference sequence). There are 13 residues in the CDR3. The V and J ends lost 5 bases and 3 bases respectively, with 11 bases between them. This CDR3 reads CASSPAAIYEQYF. The CDR3 coding sequence is TGTGCCAGCAGCCCGGCCGCCATCTACGAGCAGTACTTC.

V gene TRBV11-2 combines with J gene TRBJ2-6, with D tentatively TRBD2 (6 bases). Looked up from germline, CDR1 is SGHAT and CDR2 is FQNNGV. V lost 2 bases and J lost 0, with 8 bases in between. This CDR3 comprises 16 residues. The CDR3 spells CASSLSGVSGANVLTF. The CDR3 nucleotides read TGTGCCAGCAGCTTATCGGGGGTCTCTGGGGCCAACGTCCTGACTTTC.